The 5 T cell receptor beta chains listed next were all sequenced from one sample in a study of beta chain features in type 1 diabetes. General observations from the study: In every one of the four CD4+ subsets, TCRB CDR3s were moderately but significantly shorter in Type 1 diabetes patients.

The isolated RNA, all of it, was reverse transcribed, so expressed TCRB transcripts were what got sequenced. Sequencing used immunoSEQ multiplex PCR; TCRdb keeps in-frame clones, though not all of them. The top ten clones hold around 0.12% of a sample with about 650,000 clones, around 12% of them seen once. The antigens of these receptors remain unknown. The sequencing input was naive CD4+ T cells from blood. The receptor source for this set is a man younger than 45 with type 1 diabetes.

This clone showed up just a few times. The chain carries TRBV28 and TRBJ1-6; D is possibly TRBD1 (5 bases). Germline assignment: CDR1 MDHEN and CDR2 SYDVKM. V gave up 7 bases and J gave up 10 bases, with 17 bases separating them. The CDR3 extends over 14 amino acids. The CDR3 bases are TGTGCCAGCATTTTTGCCGGGGGGAACTCACCCCTCCACTTT. Its translation: CASIFAGGNSPLHF.

This clone was recorded a few times. This sequence joins TRBV5-1 and TRBJ2-1; 8 nucleotides agree with TRBD1. CDR3 length: 16 residues. V shed 0 bases and J 0 bases; nucleotides not matched to a gene: 2. Germline lookup yields CDR1 SGHRS and CDR2 YFSETQ. The DNA of the CDR3 is TGCGCCAGCAGCTTGGCCCAGGGGGCCTCCTACAATGAGCAGTTCTTC. The encoded protein is CASSLAQGASYNEQFF. The full variable domain, completed using reference TRBV5-1 and TRBJ2-1, is KAGVTQTPRYLIKTRGQQVTLSCSPISGHRSVSWYQQTPGQGLQFLFEYFSETQRNKGNFPGRFSGRQFSNSRSEMNVSTLELGDSALYLCASSLAQGASYNEQFFGPGTRLTVL.

The chain couples TRBV15 to TRBJ1-2; D is possibly TRBD1 (5 bases). The CDR3 loop spans 15 amino acids. Germline V gene lookup returns CDR1 LNHNV and CDR2 YYDKDF (reference sequence). V lost 0 bases to trimming and J lost 6 bases, with 14 bases between them. This CDR3 is CATSRDRRTSNGYTF. The CDR3 region has the DNA TGTGCCACCAGCAGAGATCGTCGGACATCTAATGGCTACACCTTC.

This clone was seen only a few times. The V call is TRBV9, the J call TRBJ2-3, with 7 bases identical to TRBD2. Per germline, CDR1 SGDLS and CDR2 YYNGEE. The CDR3 covers 16 residues. The J segment lost 2 bases and the V segment lost 4 bases, leaving 10 bases of the junction unmatched. The CDR3 DNA follows: TGTGCCAGCAGCCGACCGGGGCGGGGGAACACAGATACGCAGTATTTT. Translation: CASSRPGRGNTDTQYF.

The sample holds a few counts of this clone. V and J are TRBV10-3 and TRBJ1-6; TRBD1 matches 7 bases. Germline-derived CDR1 and CDR2 are ENHRY and SYGVKD. V trimming: 4 bases; J trimming: 9 bases; junction bases outside the gene matches: 12. This CDR3 contains 16 residues. CDR3 in DNA: TGTGCCATCAGTGCATTAGACAGGGTGTTATCTTCACCCCTCCACTTT. Translating it yields CAISALDRVLSSPLHF.